The following is a TCR beta chain sequence with its context. Its cognate antigen is unknown. These data belong to a study of T-cell memory formation after mild COVID-19. Looking at the study overall: TCR clusters were mostly donor specific.

Constant-segment primers served in 5'RACE that generated TCR alpha and TCR beta cDNA libraries bearing sample barcodes and UMIs. TCRdb used MiXCR to reprocess the 5' RACE reads, holding one entry per CDR3 protein. The sample yields 80,000 to 90,000 distinct CDR3 sequences, nearly 25% seen once. Study conclusions and caveats: Clones contracting across day 15 to 85 had a balanced CD4/CD8 profile; later expanding clones leaned CD4+. Nothing confirmed that second-wave clones peaking on day 37 were specific for SARS-CoV-2.

The CDR3 has 15 residues. J lost 9 bases, V lost 4 bases, and 9 bases had no gene match. The chain combines TRBV12-3 or TRBV12-4 with TRBJ1-6, with 7 bases aligning to TRBD1. The sequencing sample was made of PBMCs or a T cell subset sorted from them (not recorded which). This TCR derives from a man aged 18 to 30 who had mild COVID-19 (a few samples of this study predate the infection). Cell type and time point are not known. CDR3 nucleotides: TGTGCCAGCAGTTGGGCAGGGGGGGTGAGTTCACCCCTCCACTTT. It encodes CASSWAGGVSSPLHF.